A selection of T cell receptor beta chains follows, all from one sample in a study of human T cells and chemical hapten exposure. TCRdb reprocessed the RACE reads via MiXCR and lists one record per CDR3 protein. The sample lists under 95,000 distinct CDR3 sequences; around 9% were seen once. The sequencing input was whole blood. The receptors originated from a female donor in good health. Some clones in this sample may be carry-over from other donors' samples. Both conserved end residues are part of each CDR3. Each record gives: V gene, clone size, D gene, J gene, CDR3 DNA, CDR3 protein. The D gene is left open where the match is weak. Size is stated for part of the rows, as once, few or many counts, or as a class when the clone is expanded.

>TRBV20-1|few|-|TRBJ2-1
TGCAGTGCCAGAGGGATCTATCTTAGCTCCTACAATGAGCAGTTCTTC
CSARGIYLSSYNEQFF
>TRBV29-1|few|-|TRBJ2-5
TGCAGCGTTGAAAAGGAGACCCAGTACTTC
CSVEKETQYF
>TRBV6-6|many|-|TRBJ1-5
TGTGCCAGCAGTTACTCGAATAGTCACAATCAGCCCCAGCATTTT
CASSYSNSHNQPQHF
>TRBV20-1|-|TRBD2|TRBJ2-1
TGCAGTGCTATAAACAGACTAGCGGGAGACTACAATGAGCAGTTCTTC
CSAINRLAGDYNEQFF
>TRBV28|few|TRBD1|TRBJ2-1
TGTGCCAGCAGTTTATACGCGGGACAGGGTCCGCCGTTCTTC
CASSLYAGQGPPFF
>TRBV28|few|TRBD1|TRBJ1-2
TGTGCCAGCAGTTCGACAGGGGCTCTGCGTGGCTACACCTTC
CASSSTGALRGYTF
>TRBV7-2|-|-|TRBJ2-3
TGTGCCAGCAGCCGGAATCTAGCGTTTGATACGCAGTATTTT
CASSRNLAFDTQYF
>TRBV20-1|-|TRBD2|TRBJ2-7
TGCAGTGCTAGAGATGCTAGCGGGACCAGCTCCTACGAGCAGTACTTC
CSARDASGTSSYEQYF
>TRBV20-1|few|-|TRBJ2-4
TGCAGTGCCCTGGACGTAGAGATAGCCAAAAACATTCAGTACTTC
CSALDVEIAKNIQYF
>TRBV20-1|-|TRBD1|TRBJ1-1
TGCAGTGCTAGAGGACAGGGGGCCTACGAAGCTTTCTTT
CSARGQGAYEAFF
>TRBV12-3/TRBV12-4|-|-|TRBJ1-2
TGTGCCAGCAGTTTGGGGTTATGGGCTAACTATGGCTACACCTTC
CASSLGLWANYGYTF
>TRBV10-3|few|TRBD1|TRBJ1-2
TGTGCCATCAGTGAGTCGGCAGGGGGGAACTATGGCTACACCTTC
CAISESAGGNYGYTF
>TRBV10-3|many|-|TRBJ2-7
TGTGCCATCAGTGCCCGGGGCTACGAGCAGTACTTC
CAISARGYEQYF
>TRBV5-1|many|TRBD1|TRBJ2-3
TGCGCCAGCAGTTACGGGACAGGGCGCACAGATACGCAGTATTTT
CASSYGTGRTDTQYF
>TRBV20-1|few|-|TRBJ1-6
TGCAGTGCTAATCCCCAGGATGGATCACCCCTCCACTTT
CSANPQDGSPLHF
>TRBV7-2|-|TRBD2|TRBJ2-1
TGTGCCAGCAGCCGCAACCGCGGGAGCTACAATGAGCAGTTCTTC
CASSRNRGSYNEQFF
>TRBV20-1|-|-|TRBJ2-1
TGCAGTGCTAGAGATCGCTATCGGGGCGACTACAATGAGCAGTTCTTC
CSARDRYRGDYNEQFF
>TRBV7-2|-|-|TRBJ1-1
TGTGCCAGCAGCTTAGATGGAGCGAGGAACACTGAAGCTTTCTTT
CASSLDGARNTEAFF
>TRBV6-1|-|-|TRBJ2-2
TGTGCCAGCAGTGAAAGTCGAGCGAACACCGGGGAGCTGTTTTTT
CASSESRANTGELFF
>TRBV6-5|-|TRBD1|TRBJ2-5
TGTGCCAGCAGTTACGGGACAGGGGGCTGGGAGACCCAGTACTTC
CASSYGTGGWETQYF
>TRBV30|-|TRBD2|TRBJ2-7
TGTGCCTGGAGTGTTGGGGCTAGCGGTTCCTACGAGCAGTACTTC
CAWSVGASGSYEQYF
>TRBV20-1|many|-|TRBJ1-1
TGCAGTGCTAGAGAGGGGTCCATAAACACTGAAGCTTTCTTT
CSAREGSINTEAFF